Listed below are T cell receptor beta chains from one sample, sequenced in a study of post-analysis software for immune sequencing data. Using its own MiXCR run on the PCR reads, TCRdb lists one record per CDR3 protein. Seen here are some 890,000 distinct CDR3 sequences, approximately 57% observed once, and the top ten hold around 4.5%. Material: blood. These receptors all stem from a girl under 18 with multiple sclerosis. Each CDR3 is given with its conserved first and last residue. D genes are given only for firm matches. Expanded clones are given a class, and other clones once, few, many or no size at all.

once	TRBJ2-1	TRBV7-9	TRBD2	CASSSTSGRLVYEQFF	TGTGCCAGCAGCTCTACTAGCGGGAGACTGGTTTATGAGCAGTTCTTC
NA	TRBJ2-7	TRBV29-1	NA	CSVTGRVSYEQYF	TGCAGCGTGACCGGGCGGGTCTCCTACGAGCAGTACTTC
NA	TRBJ2-3	TRBV7-2	TRBD2	CASSLGAGRSTDTQYF	TGTGCCAGCAGCTTAGGAGCGGGGAGGAGCACAGATACGCAGTATTTT
NA	TRBJ1-5	TRBV9	NA	CASSVGLGGGNSNQPQHF	TGTGCCAGCAGCGTAGGACTTGGAGGGGGAAACAGCAATCAGCCCCAGCATTTT
few	TRBJ2-7	TRBV7-2	NA	CASSFDSLTYEQYF	TGTGCCAGCAGCTTTGACAGCCTAACCTACGAGCAGTACTTC
few	TRBJ2-5	TRBV29-1	TRBD1	CSVQQGAQTQYF	TGCAGCGTGCAACAGGGGGCACAGACCCAGTACTTC
few	TRBJ2-3	TRBV7-2	NA	CASSPLAMRDTQYF	TGTGCCAGCAGCCCCCTAGCGATGAGAGATACGCAGTATTTT
NA	TRBJ2-1	TRBV29-1	TRBD2	CSVPTSGGGSSYNEQFF	TGCAGCGTTCCAACTAGCGGGGGCGGCAGCTCCTACAATGAGCAGTTCTTC
few	TRBJ2-7	TRBV6-5	NA	CASSRGLGSTYEQYF	TGTGCCAGCAGTCGAGGCCTAGGGAGTACCTACGAGCAGTACTTC
NA	TRBJ2-5	TRBV6-1	NA	CASSERGEAETQYF	TGTGCCAGCAGTGAGAGAGGGGAAGCAGAGACCCAGTACTTC
few	TRBJ2-7	TRBV12-3/TRBV12-4	TRBD1	CASSPRDRRHEQYF	TGTGCCAGCAGTCCACGGGACAGGCGCCACGAGCAGTACTTC
few	TRBJ2-6	TRBV7-3	NA	CASSSGGRGSSGANVLTF	TGTGCCAGCAGCTCGGGGGGCAGGGGATCGTCTGGGGCCAACGTCCTGACTTTC
NA	TRBJ2-3	TRBV7-9	TRBD2	CASSPNLAGGPRDTQYF	TGTGCCAGCAGCCCTAACCTAGCGGGGGGCCCCAGAGATACGCAGTATTTT
NA	TRBJ2-3	TRBV7-2	TRBD2	CASSLTGSSGSRTDTQYF	TGTGCCAGCAGCTTAACAGGGTCGAGCGGGAGCCGCACAGATACGCAGTATTTT
few	TRBJ2-7	TRBV14	NA	CASSQPNRGYEQYF	TGTGCCAGCAGCCAGCCGAACCGGGGATACGAGCAGTACTTC
NA	TRBJ1-2	TRBV29-1	NA	CSVGIRTAYGYTF	TGCAGCGTTGGAATCCGGACAGCGTATGGCTACACCTTC
NA	TRBJ2-7	TRBV20-1	TRBD1	CSASWTGKYYEQYF	TGCAGTGCTAGTTGGACAGGGAAATACTACGAGCAGTACTTC
once	TRBJ2-7	TRBV20-1	TRBD2	CSASTAGGPSYEQYF	TGCAGTGCTAGCACGGCGGGAGGGCCCTCCTACGAGCAGTACTTC
NA	TRBJ1-2	TRBV12-3/TRBV12-4	TRBD1	CASRRTGSTHGYTF	TGTGCCAGCAGGCGGACAGGGTCTACACATGGCTACACCTTC
few	TRBJ2-1	TRBV29-1	NA	CSVVGVISYNEQFF	TGCAGCGTTGTAGGGGTGATCTCCTACAATGAGCAGTTCTTC
once	TRBJ1-6	TRBV7-3	NA	CASSLLGGDSPLHF	TGTGCCAGCAGCTTACTGGGGGGGGATTCACCCCTCCACTTT
few	TRBJ2-5	TRBV29-1	TRBD2	CSVRGGRGHTEETQYF	TGCAGCGTTCGTGGCGGGAGGGGCCACACAGAAGAGACCCAGTACTTC
NA	TRBJ2-1	TRBV12-3/TRBV12-4	NA	CASSLALGTWEQFF	TGTGCCAGCAGTTTAGCGCTCGGCACTTGGGAGCAGTTCTTC
few	TRBJ2-7	TRBV29-1	TRBD2	CSVLAGPSYEQYF	TGCAGCGTTTTAGCGGGACCTTCCTACGAGCAGTACTTC
NA	TRBJ1-1	TRBV20-1	NA	CSAPGKNTEAFF	TGCAGTGCTCCGGGGAAGAACACTGAAGCTTTCTTT
NA	TRBJ1-2	TRBV29-1	NA	CSVHDRKDLPYGYTF	TGCAGCGTCCATGACAGGAAGGACTTACCCTATGGCTACACCTTC
NA	TRBJ2-7	TRBV7-9	NA	CASSLDRYSYEQYF	TGTGCCAGCAGCCTTGACAGGTACTCCTACGAGCAGTACTTC
few	TRBJ1-2	TRBV29-1	NA	CSVDVGDTSNYGYTF	TGCAGCGTTGACGTGGGGGACACCTCTAACTATGGCTACACCTTC
once	TRBJ2-5	TRBV4-1	NA	CASSHIDGAKETQYF	TGCGCCAGCAGCCACATCGACGGGGCAAAAGAGACCCAGTACTTC
NA	TRBJ1-2	TRBV30	NA	CAWLTGVYGYTF	TGTGCCTGGCTTACAGGAGTCTATGGCTACACCTTC
few	TRBJ2-3	TRBV18	TRBD2	CASSLTTSGGVDTQYF	TGTGCCAGCTCACTAACTACTAGCGGGGGCGTAGATACGCAGTATTTT
few	TRBJ2-1	TRBV5-1	NA	CASSLVWREQFF	TGCGCCAGCAGCTTGGTTTGGCGTGAGCAGTTCTTC
NA	TRBJ2-5	TRBV7-2	TRBD1	CASSKDRVEETQYF	TGTGCCAGCAGCAAGGACAGGGTTGAAGAGACCCAGTACTTC
NA	TRBJ2-1	TRBV7-9	TRBD2	CASSLALARWDEQFF	TGTGCCAGCAGCTTAGCACTAGCGAGATGGGATGAGCAGTTCTTC
NA	TRBJ2-7	TRBV6-5	TRBD1	CASSTGQGATYEQYF	TGTGCCAGCAGTACTGGACAGGGGGCTACCTACGAGCAGTACTTC
NA	TRBJ2-1	TRBV20-1	TRBD2	CSARDPLHDYAGTSRETQFF	TGCAGTGCTAGAGATCCCCTACACGACTACGCCGGGACTAGCAGGGAGACCCAGTTCTTC
NA	TRBJ2-1	TRBV3-1	NA	CASSQANRGEQFF	TGTGCCAGCAGCCAAGCCAACCGGGGTGAGCAGTTCTTC
NA	TRBJ2-1	TRBV5-1	NA	CASSFARELGSSYNEQFF	TGCGCCAGCAGCTTCGCCAGGGAGTTGGGGAGCTCCTACAATGAGCAGTTCTTC
NA	TRBJ2-5	TRBV27	NA	CASSSPGRQTQYF	TGTGCCAGCAGTAGCCCCGGGCGTCAGACCCAGTACTTC
NA	TRBJ2-7	TRBV6-6	TRBD2	CASTTGGSEQYF	TGTGCCAGCACCACCGGGGGGTCCGAGCAGTACTTC
NA	TRBJ2-3	TRBV5-1	NA	CASSTLGNTDTQYF	TGCGCCAGCAGCACTCTGGGTAACACAGATACGCAGTATTTT
NA	TRBJ2-1	TRBV7-2	TRBD1	CASSLARDRGSNEQFF	TGTGCCAGCAGCTTAGCGAGGGACAGGGGTTCTAATGAGCAGTTCTTC
NA	TRBJ2-1	TRBV6-4	TRBD2	CASSDFPPSLAGAHNEQCF	TGTGCCAGCAGTGACTTTCCCCCCTCTCTAGCGGGAGCTCACAATGAGCAGTGCTTC
NA	TRBJ2-3	TRBV18	NA	CASSPLSDTPLTDTQYF	TGTGCCAGCTCACCACTATCCGACACTCCACTCACAGATACGCAGTATTTT
NA	TRBJ2-7	TRBV7-9	NA	CASSPLAVHYEQYF	TGTGCCAGCAGCCCCTTAGCGGTACACTACGAGCAGTACTTC
NA	TRBJ2-5	TRBV7-9	TRBD1	CASSRGQGLETQYF	TGTGCCAGCAGCCGCGGACAGGGGTTGGAGACCCAGTACTTC
NA	TRBJ2-5	TRBV5-1	TRBD2	CASSFSGSYQETQYF	TGCGCCAGCAGCTTTAGCGGGAGTTACCAAGAGACCCAGTACTTC
NA	TRBJ2-5	TRBV15	TRBD1	CATSRSSGTEETQYF	TGTGCCACCAGCAGATCCTCCGGGACAGAAGAGACCCAGTACTTC
NA	TRBJ1-2	TRBV12-3/TRBV12-4	NA	CASSQTGGGYGYTF	TGTGCCAGCAGCCAGACAGGAGGGGGTTATGGCTACACCTTC
NA	TRBJ1-2	TRBV12-5	TRBD1	CASGFTTGTNGYTF	TGTGCTAGTGGTTTTACGACAGGGACTAATGGCTACACCTTC
NA	TRBJ2-2	TRBV15	TRBD1	CATSRERQGVNTGELFF	TGTGCCACCAGCAGGGAGAGACAGGGCGTGAACACCGGGGAGCTGTTTTTT